This T cell receptor beta chain emerged from a study of a mutant IDH1 vaccine in newly diagnosed glioma. Study at large: Treated patients had a mean age of 40.4 years and a roughly 62% male, approximately 38% female split. Overall study findings and caveats: Detectable vaccine-induced immune responses arose in about 93% of patients. Pseudoprogression showed no apparent link to changes in top peripheral T cell clonotypes.

Profiling relied on immunoSEQ multiplex PCR, and the TCRdb table lists in-frame clones only, not all of them. Here the sample spans roughly 41,000 clones, 92% being singletons. A note on this clone: The antigen is unknown.

Time point: baseline, week 1 (first vaccination visit). Specified treatment: pre-vaccination baseline after standard-of-care therapy. The germline V gene has CDR1 MDHEN and CDR2 SYDVKM. V lost 5 bases to trimming and J lost 7 bases; unmatched junction nucleotides: 3. The CDR3 length is 13 residues. The sequencing used PBMCs, collected from a glioma patient treated with radiotherapy, temozolomide or both. The clonotype originates from a man between 18 and 35 years old with glioma. The chain uses TRBV28 and TRBJ2-2; 8 nucleotides agree with TRBD1. The CDR3 region has the DNA TGTGCCAGCAGTCCTGGACAGGGCGGGGAGCTGTTTTTT. Its protein is CASSPGQGGELFF. The whole variable domain, remainder taken from reference TRBV28 and TRBJ2-2, is DVKVTQSSRYLVKRTGEKVFLECVQDMDHENMFWYRQDPGLGLRLIYFSYDVKMKEKGDIPEGYSVSREKKERFSLILESASTNQTSMYLCASSPGQGGELFFGEGSRLTVL.